The rows below give T cell receptor beta chains drawn from one sample of a study of identical twins. One entry per CDR3 protein, called by TCRdb with MiXCR from the 5' RACE reads. The sample holds approximately 600,000 distinct CDR3 sequences, nearly 10% seen once. The sample also formed part of further work on yellow fever vaccine responses in identical twins.

Sequences were obtained from PBMCs. The receptors shown here come from a woman in her late teens or twenties in good health. The CDR3 runs from the conserved cysteine through the conserved F or W. The D gene is left open where the match is weak. Part of the rows lack a size; the others show once, few, many or a class for expanded clones.

TRBV4-1,few,15,TRBD2,TRBJ2-7,TGCGCCAGCAGTCAACTGCTAGCGGGAGTTAAAGAGCAGTACTTC,CASSQLLAGVKEQYF
TRBV20-1,many,13,NA,TRBJ2-1,TGCAGTGCTATGCGGGATGCATACAATGAGCAGTTCTTC,CSAMRDAYNEQFF
TRBV2,few,16,TRBD1,TRBJ2-3,TGTGCCAGCGGGGTGGACAGGACCCAAAGCACAGATACGCAGTATTTT,CASGVDRTQSTDTQYF
TRBV29-1,NA,16,NA,TRBJ1-3,TGCAGCGTTGGCCCCCCTTCTTTCCGGAGAGGAAACACCATATATTTT,CSVGPPSFRRGNTIYF
TRBV20-1,NA,13,NA,TRBJ2-4,TGCAGTGCACTAAACGTAGCCAAAAACATTCAGTACTTC,CSALNVAKNIQYF
TRBV6-1,NA,15,TRBD2,TRBJ2-7,TGTGCCAGCAGTGCCCTCACTAGCGGGGCCTACGAGCAGTACTTC,CASSALTSGAYEQYF
TRBV5-1,many,15,TRBD2,TRBJ2-7,TGCGCCAGCAGCTTGGTTAGCGGGAGTTCCTACGAGCAGTACTTC,CASSLVSGSSYEQYF
TRBV20-1,NA,17,TRBD2,TRBJ2-4,TGCAGTGCTAGAGCGGTACTAGCGGGAGGGCCGGGGAACATTCAGTACTTC,CSARAVLAGGPGNIQYF
TRBV27,once,14,NA,TRBJ2-7,TGTGCCAGCAGTTTATCTAAAGGGGCCTACGAGCAGTACTTC,CASSLSKGAYEQYF
TRBV19,NA,12,TRBD2,TRBJ2-1,TGTGCCAGTAGGGCGGGGGGGCCCCAGGAGTTCTTC,CASRAGGPQEFF
TRBV20-1,NA,16,TRBD2,TRBJ2-5,TGCAGTGCTACCCTAGCGGGAGGCCCATATGTGGAGACCCAGTACTTC,CSATLAGGPYVETQYF
TRBV10-3,few,13,NA,TRBJ2-3,TGTGCCATCAGTGAGGCCAGCACAGATACGCAGTATTTT,CAISEASTDTQYF